This T cell receptor beta chain was recovered during a study of graft-versus-host responses after intestinal transplantation. On the study more broadly: Recipients had multivisceral, liver-intestinal, or isolated intestinal transplants. Uniformly, recipients were administered anti-thymocyte globulin induction with subsequent tacrolimus and steroids for 3 to 4 years. Broader study findings: Peak circulating GvH clone levels were associated with early post-transplant HvG declines.

Worth noting for this clone: Its antigen is undetermined.

The CDR3 covers 14 residues. V shed 9 bases and J 5 bases; nucleotides not matched to a gene: 8. Germline CDR1 and CDR2: LNHDA and SQIVND (reference sequence). Only in-frame clones appear in the TCRdb table, and some are missing; sequencing was by immunoSEQ multiplex PCR. The data show more than 65,000 clones, less than 95% seen once. This chain links TRBV19 with TRBJ2-2, with 8 bases matching TRBD1. The clonotype comes from a human donor who received an intestinal transplant. The sample here was unstimulated CD8+ T cells sorted from spleen or lymph node cells, taken before intestinal transplant. CDR3 in amino acids: CASVGQGITGELFF. The CDR3 DNA is TGTGCCAGCGTCGGACAGGGCATAACCGGGGAGCTGTTTTTT.